This TCR beta chain was sequenced for a study of T-cell memory formation after mild COVID-19. Study information: TCR clusters mostly belonged to single donors. Study results and limitations: Nothing confirmed that second-wave clones peaking on day 37 were specific for SARS-CoV-2.

Looked up from germline, CDR1 is DFQATT and CDR2 is SNEGSKA (reference sequence). This CDR3 contains 15 residues. Trimming removed 5 bases from V and 4 bases from J; junction bases left unmatched: 10. Of note for this clonotype: As yet, its antigen is unknown.

Each CDR3 protein is one row after TCRdb ran MiXCR on the 5' RACE reads. This table holds about 560,000 distinct CDR3 sequences, approximately 18% found once. The sequence was collected from an adult woman who had mild COVID-19 (a few samples of this study predate the infection). Cell type and time point are not known. V usage is TRBV20-1 and J usage is TRBJ2-3, with 9 bases that match TRBD1. The specimen was PBMCs or a T cell subset sorted from them (not recorded which). The CDR3 DNA follows: TGCAGTGCTGGGGTCGGGACAGGGATTGCAGATACGCAGTATTTT. The encoded protein is CSAGVGTGIADTQYF.